Given below is one TCR beta chain in context. Its antigen remains unidentified. The V gene lost 1 base and the J gene lost 4 bases, with 10 bases spanning the gap. This CDR3 is built from 14 residues. Germline V lookup: CDR1 MNHNS, CDR2 SASEGT. This sample is drawn from a study of radiotherapy plus CTLA-4 blockade in lung cancer. About the study: An objective response was seen in 15% to 20% of patients, and disease control in 31%.

Study-level findings and limits: With interferon-beta, early dynamics of blood T cell clones were reported to best predict response. Among blood TCR repertoires after radiotherapy plus ipilimumab, tumor-derived clones expanded.

Chemo-refractory metastatic non-small-cell lung cancer patients underwent focal radiation alongside CTLA-4 blockade with ipilimumab. The assay was immunoSEQ multiplex PCR, and TCRdb's table has in-frame clones only and misses some. The sample has some 78,000 clones; 70% to 90% are singletons. The material sequenced was peripheral blood, taken from a patient treated with radiotherapy plus ipilimumab. The TCR was taken from a human donor with non-small cell lung cancer who had a partial response to radiotherapy plus ipilimumab. The chain employs TRBV6-1 and TRBJ1-2; D remains unclear. CDR3 protein: CASSEGPGGYGYTF. In DNA, the CDR3 is TGTGCCAGCAGTGAAGGGCCGGGAGGCTATGGCTACACCTTC.